This T cell receptor (beta chain) was captured in a study of CD8 T cells in Susac syndrome. V lost 7 bases, J lost 0 bases, and 19 bases lay in between. CDR1 and CDR2 from the germline V gene are SGHRS and YFSETQ. The length of the CDR3 is 16 residues. Reverse transcription of about 0.45 to 1 ug RNA was performed with random hexamers. Multiplex immunoSEQ PCR targeted 54 Vbeta and 13 Jbeta TCR beta segments. Each CDR3 protein is one row after TCRdb ran MiXCR on the immunoSEQ multiplex PCR reads. The data contain about 130,000 distinct CDR3 sequences, roughly 94% of them seen just once; the ten biggest clones take up around 0.12%. The CD8+ and CD4+ T cells were negatively isolated, with the TEMRA cells enriched by FACS.

The source of this sequence is a human donor with multiple sclerosis. The sample was CD4+ T cells from PBMCs. V and J are TRBV5-1 and TRBJ1-1; D call uncertain. The CDR3 loop reads CASANQLGTMNTEAFF. The CDR3 DNA reads TGCGCCAGCGCAAACCAGTTGGGCACGATGAACACTGAAGCTTTCTTT.